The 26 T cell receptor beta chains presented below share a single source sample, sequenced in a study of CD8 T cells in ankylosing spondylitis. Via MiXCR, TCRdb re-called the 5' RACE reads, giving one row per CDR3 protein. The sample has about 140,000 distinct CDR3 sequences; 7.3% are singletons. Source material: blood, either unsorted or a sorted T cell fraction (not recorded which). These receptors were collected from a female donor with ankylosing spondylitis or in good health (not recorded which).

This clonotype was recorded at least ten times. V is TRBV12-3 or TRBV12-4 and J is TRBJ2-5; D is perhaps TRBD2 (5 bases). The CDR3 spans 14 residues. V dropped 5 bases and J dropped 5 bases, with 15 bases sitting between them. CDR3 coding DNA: TGTGCCAGCAGTCCTCGAGGGCCGTGGGAGACCCAGTACTTC. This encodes CASSPRGPWETQYF.

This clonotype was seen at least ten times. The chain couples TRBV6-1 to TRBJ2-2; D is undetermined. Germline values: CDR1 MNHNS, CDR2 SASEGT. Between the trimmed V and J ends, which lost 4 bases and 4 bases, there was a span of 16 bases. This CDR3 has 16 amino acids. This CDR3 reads CASSGWDHASTGELFF. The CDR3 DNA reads TGTGCCAGCAGTGGGTGGGATCATGCTAGCACCGGGGAGCTGTTTTTT.

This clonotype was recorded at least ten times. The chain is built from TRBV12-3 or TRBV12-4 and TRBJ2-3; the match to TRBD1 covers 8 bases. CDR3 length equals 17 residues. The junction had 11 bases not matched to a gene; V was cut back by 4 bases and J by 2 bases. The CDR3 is CASSYALKDRDTDTQYF. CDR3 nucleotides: TGTGCCAGCAGTTACGCGCTCAAGGACAGGGACACAGATACGCAGTATTTT.

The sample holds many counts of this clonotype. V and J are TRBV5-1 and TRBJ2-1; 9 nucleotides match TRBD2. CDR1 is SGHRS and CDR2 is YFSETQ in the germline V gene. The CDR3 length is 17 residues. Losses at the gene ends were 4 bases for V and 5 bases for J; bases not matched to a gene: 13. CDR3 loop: CASSLRQRGATNNEQFF. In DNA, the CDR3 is TGCGCCAGCAGCCTCAGACAGCGGGGGGCGACCAACAATGAGCAGTTCTTC.

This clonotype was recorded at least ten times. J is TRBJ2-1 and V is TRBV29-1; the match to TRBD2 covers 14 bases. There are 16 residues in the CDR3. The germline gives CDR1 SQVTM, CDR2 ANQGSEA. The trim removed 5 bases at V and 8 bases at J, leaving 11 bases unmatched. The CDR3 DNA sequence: TGCAGCGTTAAGACTAGCGGGGGGGCCTCTATTTATGAGCAGTTCTTC. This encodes CSVKTSGGASIYEQFF.

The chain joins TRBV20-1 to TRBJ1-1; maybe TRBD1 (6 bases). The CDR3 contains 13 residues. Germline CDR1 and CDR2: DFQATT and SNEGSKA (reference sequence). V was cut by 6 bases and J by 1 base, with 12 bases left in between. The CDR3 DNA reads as TGCAGTGCCAGGGACACTGGGAACACTGAAGCTTTCTTT. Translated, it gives CSARDTGNTEAFF.

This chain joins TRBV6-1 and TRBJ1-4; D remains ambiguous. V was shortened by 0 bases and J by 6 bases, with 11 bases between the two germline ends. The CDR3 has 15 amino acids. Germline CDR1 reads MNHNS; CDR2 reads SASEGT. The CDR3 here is CASSEANGLDEKLFF. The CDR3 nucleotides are TGTGCCAGCAGTGAAGCTAACGGTTTAGATGAAAAACTGTTTTTT.

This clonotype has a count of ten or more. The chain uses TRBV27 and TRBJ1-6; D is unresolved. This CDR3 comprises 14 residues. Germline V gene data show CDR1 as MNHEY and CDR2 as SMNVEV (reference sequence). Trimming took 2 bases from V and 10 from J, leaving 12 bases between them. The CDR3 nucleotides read TGTGCCAGCAGTTTAGAGGCGACGTTGTCACCCCTCCACTTT. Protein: CASSLEATLSPLHF.

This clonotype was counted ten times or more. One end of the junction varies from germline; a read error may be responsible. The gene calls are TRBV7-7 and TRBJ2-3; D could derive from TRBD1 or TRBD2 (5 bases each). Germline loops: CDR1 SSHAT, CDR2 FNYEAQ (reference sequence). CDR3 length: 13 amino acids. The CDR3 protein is CASSPTRGDTQYF. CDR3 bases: TGTGCTAGCAGTCCTACTAGGGGTGATACGCAGTATTTT.

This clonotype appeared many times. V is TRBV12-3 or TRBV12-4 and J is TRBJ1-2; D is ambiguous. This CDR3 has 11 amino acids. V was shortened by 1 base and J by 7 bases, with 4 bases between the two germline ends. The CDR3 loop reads CASSLGSGYTF. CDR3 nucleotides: TGTGCCAGCAGTTTAGGGTCTGGCTACACCTTC.

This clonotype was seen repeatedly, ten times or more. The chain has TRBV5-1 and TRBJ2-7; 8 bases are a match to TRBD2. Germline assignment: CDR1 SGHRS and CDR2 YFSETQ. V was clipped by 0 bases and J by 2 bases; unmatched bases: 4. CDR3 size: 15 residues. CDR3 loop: CASSLVAGPTYEQYF. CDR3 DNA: TGCGCCAGCAGCTTGGTAGCGGGGCCGACCTACGAGCAGTACTTC.

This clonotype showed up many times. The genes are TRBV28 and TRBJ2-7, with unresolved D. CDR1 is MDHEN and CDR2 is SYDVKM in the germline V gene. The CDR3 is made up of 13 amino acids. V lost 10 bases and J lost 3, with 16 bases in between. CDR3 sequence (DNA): TGTGCCACTGGGTCGCCCCAGCACTACGAGCAGTACTTC. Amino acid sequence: CATGSPQHYEQYF.

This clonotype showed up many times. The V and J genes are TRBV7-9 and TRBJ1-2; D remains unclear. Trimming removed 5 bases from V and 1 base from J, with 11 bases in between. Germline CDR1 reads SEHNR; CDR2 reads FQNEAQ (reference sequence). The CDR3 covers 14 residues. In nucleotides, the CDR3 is TGTGCCAGCAGCCCAAGTCAGTATAACTATGGCTACACCTTC. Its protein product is CASSPSQYNYGYTF.

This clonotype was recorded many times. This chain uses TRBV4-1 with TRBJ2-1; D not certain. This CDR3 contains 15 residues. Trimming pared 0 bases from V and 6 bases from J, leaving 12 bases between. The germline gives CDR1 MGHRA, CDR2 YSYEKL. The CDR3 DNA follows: TGCGCCAGCAGCCAAGATTTAGGGCGTTCCAATGAGCAGTTCTTC. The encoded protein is CASSQDLGRSNEQFF.

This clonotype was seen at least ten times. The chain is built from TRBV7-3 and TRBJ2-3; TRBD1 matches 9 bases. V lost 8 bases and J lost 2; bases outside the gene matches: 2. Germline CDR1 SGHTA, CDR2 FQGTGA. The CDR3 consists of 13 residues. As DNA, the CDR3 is TGTGCCAGCGGACAGGGGTACACAGATACGCAGTATTTT. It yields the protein CASGQGYTDTQYF.

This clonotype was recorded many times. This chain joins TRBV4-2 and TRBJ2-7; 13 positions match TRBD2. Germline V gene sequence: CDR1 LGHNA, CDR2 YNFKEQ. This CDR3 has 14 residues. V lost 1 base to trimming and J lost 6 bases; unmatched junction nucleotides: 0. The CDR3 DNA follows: TGTGCCAGCAGCCAAGGACTAGCGGGGGGCGAGCAGTACTTC. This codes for CASSQGLAGGEQYF.

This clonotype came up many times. The CDR3 reads CASSHRTGGETQYF. The CDR3 bases are TGTGCCAGCAGCCACCGGACCGGGGGGGAGACCCAGTACTTC. V is TRBV7-8 and J is TRBJ2-5; TRBD2 matches 7 bases. V was pared by 5 bases and J by 5 bases, with 8 bases of the junction left unmatched. Per the germline V gene, CDR1 is SGHVS and CDR2 is FQNEAQ. There are 14 residues in the CDR3.

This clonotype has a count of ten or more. The CDR3 DNA follows: TGCGCCAGCAGCTTGGCTGAATCCAGGGAGACCCAGTACTTC. It specifies CASSLAESRETQYF. V usage is TRBV5-1 and J usage is TRBJ2-5; D remains ambiguous. Between the trimmed V and J ends, which lost 0 bases and 5 bases, there was a span of 11 bases. Germline CDR1 is SGHRS and CDR2 is YFSETQ. The CDR3 covers 14 residues.

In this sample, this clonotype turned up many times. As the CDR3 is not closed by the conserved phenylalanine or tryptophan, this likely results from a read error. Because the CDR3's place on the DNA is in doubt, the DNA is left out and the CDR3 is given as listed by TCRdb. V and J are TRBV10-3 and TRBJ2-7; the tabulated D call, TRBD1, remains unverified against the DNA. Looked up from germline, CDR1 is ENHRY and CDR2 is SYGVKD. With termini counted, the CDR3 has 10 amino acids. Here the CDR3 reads CAISGTGPYA.

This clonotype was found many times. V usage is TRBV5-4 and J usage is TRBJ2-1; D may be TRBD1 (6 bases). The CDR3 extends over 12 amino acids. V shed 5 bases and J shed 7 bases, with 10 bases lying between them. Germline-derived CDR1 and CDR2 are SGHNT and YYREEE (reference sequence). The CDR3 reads CASSPQGNEQFF. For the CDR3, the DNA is TGTGCCAGCAGTCCCCAGGGGAATGAGCAGTTCTTC.

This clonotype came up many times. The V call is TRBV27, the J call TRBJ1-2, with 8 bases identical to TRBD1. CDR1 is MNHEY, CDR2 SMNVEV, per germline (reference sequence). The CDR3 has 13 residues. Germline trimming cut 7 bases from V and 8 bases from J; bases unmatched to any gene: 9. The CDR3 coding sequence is TGTGCCAGCACCAAGACAGGGGTCCAAGGCTACACCTTC. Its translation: CASTKTGVQGYTF.

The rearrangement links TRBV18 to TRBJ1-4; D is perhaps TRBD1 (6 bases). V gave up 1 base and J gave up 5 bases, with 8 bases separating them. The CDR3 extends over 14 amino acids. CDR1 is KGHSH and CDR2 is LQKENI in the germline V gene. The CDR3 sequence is CASSPRQDNEKLFF. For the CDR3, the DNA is TGTGCCAGCTCACCACGACAGGACAATGAAAAACTGTTTTTT. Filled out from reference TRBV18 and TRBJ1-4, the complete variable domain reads NAGVMQNPRHLVRRRGQEARLRCSPMKGHSHVYWYRQLPEEGLKFMVYLQKENIIDESGMPKERFSAEFPKEGPSILRIQQVVRGDSAAYFCASSPRQDNEKLFFGSGTQLSVL.

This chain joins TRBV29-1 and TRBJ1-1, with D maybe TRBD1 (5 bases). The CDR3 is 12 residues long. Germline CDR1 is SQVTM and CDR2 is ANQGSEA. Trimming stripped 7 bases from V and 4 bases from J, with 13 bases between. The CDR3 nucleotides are TGCAGCGCCCGGGGGTGGGGCACTGAAGCTTTCTTT. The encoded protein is CSARGWGTEAFF.

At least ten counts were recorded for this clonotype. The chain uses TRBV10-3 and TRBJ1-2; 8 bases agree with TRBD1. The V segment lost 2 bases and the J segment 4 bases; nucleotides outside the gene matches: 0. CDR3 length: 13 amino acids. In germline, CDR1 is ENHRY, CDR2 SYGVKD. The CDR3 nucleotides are TGTGCCATCAGTGAGGGACAGGGCTATGGCTACACCTTC. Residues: CAISEGQGYGYTF.

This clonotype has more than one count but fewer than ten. CDR3: CASSFLSGLAGGGYEQYF. CDR3 in DNA: TGTGCCAGCAGCTTTCTCTCGGGACTAGCGGGGGGCGGCTACGAGCAGTACTTC. This chain uses TRBV11-2 with TRBJ2-7; 15 bases are a match to TRBD2. Trimming removed 3 bases from V and 3 bases from J; junction bases left unmatched: 9. The germline V gene has CDR1 SGHAT and CDR2 FQNNGV. CDR3 length: 18 residues.

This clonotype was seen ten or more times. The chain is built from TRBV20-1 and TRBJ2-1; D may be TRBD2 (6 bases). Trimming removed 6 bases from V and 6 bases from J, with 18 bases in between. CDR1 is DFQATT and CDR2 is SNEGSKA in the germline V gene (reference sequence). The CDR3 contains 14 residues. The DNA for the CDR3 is TGCAGTGCCAACCCACAAGTGGGGGGCAATGAGCAGTTCTTC. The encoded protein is CSANPQVGGNEQFF.